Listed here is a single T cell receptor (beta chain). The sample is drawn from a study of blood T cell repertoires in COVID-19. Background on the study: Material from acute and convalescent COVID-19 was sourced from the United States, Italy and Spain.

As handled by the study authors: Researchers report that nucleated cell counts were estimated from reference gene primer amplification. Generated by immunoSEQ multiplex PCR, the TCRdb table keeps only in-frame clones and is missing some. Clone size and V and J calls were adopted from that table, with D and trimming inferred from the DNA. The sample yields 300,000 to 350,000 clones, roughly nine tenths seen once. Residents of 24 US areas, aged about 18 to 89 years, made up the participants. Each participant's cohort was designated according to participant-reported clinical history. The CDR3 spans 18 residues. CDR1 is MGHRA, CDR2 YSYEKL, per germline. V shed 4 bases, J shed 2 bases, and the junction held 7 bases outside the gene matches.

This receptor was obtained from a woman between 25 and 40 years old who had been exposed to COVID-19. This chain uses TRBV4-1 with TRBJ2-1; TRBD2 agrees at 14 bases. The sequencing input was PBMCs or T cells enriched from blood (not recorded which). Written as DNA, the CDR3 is TGCGCCAGCAGCCCCCTAGGACTAGCGGGGGGTCCCTACAATGAGCAGTTCTTC. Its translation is CASSPLGLAGGPYNEQFF.